This T cell receptor beta chain was retrieved from a study of T cell responses to AZD1222 COVID-19 vaccine. Findings and caveats of the study: It should be noted that donors were predominantly white British and more often female, and clonal diversity was possibly underestimated. Reports indicate that nearly half of spike-specific TCRs are directed at unmutated variant regions.

This clone was counted between two and nine times. Its matching antigen is unknown. The assay was immunoSEQ multiplex PCR, and TCRdb's table has in-frame clones only and misses some. The sample comprises fewer than 100,000 clones, roughly 85% of which are singletons, and around a tenth rests with the top ten. J lost 6 bases, V lost 2 bases, and 7 bases had no gene match. Germline loops: CDR1 SGHVS, CDR2 FNYEAQ. The CDR3 covers 15 residues. This sample comprised peripheral blood, obtained 28 days after the second AZD1222 dose. This clonotype originated in an adult who received the AZD1222 COVID-19 vaccine. The chain couples TRBV7-6 to TRBJ2-7, with 10 bases identical to TRBD1. CDR3 loop: CASSLTGQGEVEQYF. DNA of the CDR3: TGTGCCAGCAGCTTAACTGGACAGGGGGAGGTCGAGCAGTACTTC. Combining the CDR3 with reference TRBV7-6 and TRBJ2-7 gives the whole variable domain GAGVSQSPRYKVTKRGQDVALRCDPISGHVSLYWYRQALGQGPEFLTYFNYEAQQDKSGLPNDRFSAERPEGSISTLTIQRTEQRDSAMYRCASSLTGQGEVEQYFGPGTRLTVT.